Included here is one T cell receptor (beta chain) sequence, with context. Measured with immunoSEQ multiplex PCR; TCRdb has only the in-frame clones, and not every one. The repertoire holds some 260,000 clones, with about 90% as singletons. The CDR3 totals 14 residues. In germline, CDR1 is KGHSH, CDR2 LQKENI. V gave up 3 bases and J gave up 4 bases, with 7 bases separating them. This specimen comes from a study of blood T cell repertoires in COVID-19. The chain couples TRBV18 to TRBJ1-6; TRBD1 might be the D (6 bases). The sample comprised peripheral blood. The sequence came from a man between 18 and 35 years old with active or convalescent COVID-19. As DNA, the CDR3 is TGTGCCAGCTCACCGCAGGGGTATAATTCACCCCTCCACTTT. Translation gives CASSPQGYNSPLHF.